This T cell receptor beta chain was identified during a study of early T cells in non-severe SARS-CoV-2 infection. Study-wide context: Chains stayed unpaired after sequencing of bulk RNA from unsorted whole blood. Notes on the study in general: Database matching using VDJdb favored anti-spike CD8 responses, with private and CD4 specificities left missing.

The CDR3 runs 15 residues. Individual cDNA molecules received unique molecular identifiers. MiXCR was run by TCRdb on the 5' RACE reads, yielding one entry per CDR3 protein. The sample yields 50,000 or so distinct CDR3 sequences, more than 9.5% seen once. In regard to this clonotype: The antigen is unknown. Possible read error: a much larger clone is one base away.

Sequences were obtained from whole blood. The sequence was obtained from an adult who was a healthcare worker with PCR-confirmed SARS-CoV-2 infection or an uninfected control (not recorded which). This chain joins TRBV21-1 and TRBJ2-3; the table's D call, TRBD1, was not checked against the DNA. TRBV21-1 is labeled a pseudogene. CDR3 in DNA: TGTGCCAGCAGCATTCGGCGGGACAGCACAGATATGCAGTATTTT. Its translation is CASSIRRDSTDMQYF.